This T cell receptor (beta chain) was identified in a study of T cells after yellow fever vaccination. Germline loops: CDR1 SGHKS, CDR2 YYEKEE (reference sequence). The CDR3 has 14 residues. Trimming took 5 bases from V and 1 from J; bases not matched to a gene: 5. In the case of this clonotype: Its antigen is undetermined.

Via MiXCR, TCRdb re-called the 5' RACE reads, giving one row per CDR3 protein. Here the sample spans just under 600,000 distinct CDR3 sequences, roughly 14% being singletons. Study observations and caveats: Researchers cautioned that FACS-sorted repertoires could harbor abundant clonotypes contaminating from the bulk population.

Source: PBMCs, taken on the day of the yellow fever booster vaccination. The V and J genes are TRBV5-5 and TRBJ2-7, with 8 bases fitting TRBD1. This sequence originates from a young man who received the YFV17D yellow fever vaccine. In nucleotides, the CDR3 is TGTGCCAGCAGGACAGGGGACTTGTCCTACGAGCAGTACTTC. Protein: CASRTGDLSYEQYF.